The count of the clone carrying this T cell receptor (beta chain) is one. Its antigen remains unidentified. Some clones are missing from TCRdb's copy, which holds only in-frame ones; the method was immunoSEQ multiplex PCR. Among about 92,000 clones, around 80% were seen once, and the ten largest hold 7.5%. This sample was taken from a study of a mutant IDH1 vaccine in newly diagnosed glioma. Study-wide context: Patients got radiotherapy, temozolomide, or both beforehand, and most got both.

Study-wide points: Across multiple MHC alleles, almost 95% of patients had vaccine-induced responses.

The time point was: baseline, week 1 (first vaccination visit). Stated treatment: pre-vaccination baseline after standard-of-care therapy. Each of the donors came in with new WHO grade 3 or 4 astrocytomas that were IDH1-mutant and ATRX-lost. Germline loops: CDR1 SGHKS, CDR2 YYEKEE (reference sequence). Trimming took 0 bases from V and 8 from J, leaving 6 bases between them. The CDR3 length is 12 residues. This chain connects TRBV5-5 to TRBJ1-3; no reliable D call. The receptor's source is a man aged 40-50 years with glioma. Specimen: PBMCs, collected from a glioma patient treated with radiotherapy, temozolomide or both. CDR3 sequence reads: CASSLAADTIYF. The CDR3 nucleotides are TGTGCCAGCAGCTTGGCAGCGGACACCATATATTTT. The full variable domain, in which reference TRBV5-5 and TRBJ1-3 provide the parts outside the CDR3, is DAGVTQSPTHLIKTRGQQVTLRCSPISGHKSVSWYQQVLGQGPQFIFQYYEKEERGRGNFPDRFSARQFPNYSSELNVNALLLGDSALYLCASSLAADTIYFGEGSWLTVV.